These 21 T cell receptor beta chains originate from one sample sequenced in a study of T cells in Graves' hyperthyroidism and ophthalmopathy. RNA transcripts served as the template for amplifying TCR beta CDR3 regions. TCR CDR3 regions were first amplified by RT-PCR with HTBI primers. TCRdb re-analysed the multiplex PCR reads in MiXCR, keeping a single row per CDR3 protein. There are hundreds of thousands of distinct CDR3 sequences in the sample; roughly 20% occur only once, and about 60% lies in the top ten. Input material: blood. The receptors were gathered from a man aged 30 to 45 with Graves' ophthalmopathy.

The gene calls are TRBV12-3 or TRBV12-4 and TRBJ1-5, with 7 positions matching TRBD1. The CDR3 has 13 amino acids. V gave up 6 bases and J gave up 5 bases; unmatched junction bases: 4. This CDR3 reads CASSMTGHQPQHF. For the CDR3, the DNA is TGTGCCAGCAGCATGACAGGGCATCAGCCCCAGCATTTT.

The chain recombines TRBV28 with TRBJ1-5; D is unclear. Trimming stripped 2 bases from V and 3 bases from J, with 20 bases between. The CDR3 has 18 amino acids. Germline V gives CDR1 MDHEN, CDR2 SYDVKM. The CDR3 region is CASSLNGAEEMFNQPQHF. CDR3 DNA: TGTGCCAGCAGTTTAAACGGTGCTGAGGAAATGTTCAATCAGCCCCAGCATTTT.

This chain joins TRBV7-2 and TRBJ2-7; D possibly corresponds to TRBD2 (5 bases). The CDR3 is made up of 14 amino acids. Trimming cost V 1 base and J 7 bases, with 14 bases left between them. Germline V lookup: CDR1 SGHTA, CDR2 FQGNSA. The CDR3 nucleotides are TGTGCCAGCAGCTTAGAAGGACTCCCCGGGGAGCAGTACTTC. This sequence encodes CASSLEGLPGEQYF.

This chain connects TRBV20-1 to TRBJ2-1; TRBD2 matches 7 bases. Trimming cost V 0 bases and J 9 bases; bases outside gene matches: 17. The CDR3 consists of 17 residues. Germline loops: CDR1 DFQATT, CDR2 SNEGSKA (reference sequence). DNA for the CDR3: TGCAGTGCTAGAGAATCTTGGGGAGGGAGGATTCGGGGTGAGCAGTTCTTC. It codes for CSARESWGGRIRGEQFF.

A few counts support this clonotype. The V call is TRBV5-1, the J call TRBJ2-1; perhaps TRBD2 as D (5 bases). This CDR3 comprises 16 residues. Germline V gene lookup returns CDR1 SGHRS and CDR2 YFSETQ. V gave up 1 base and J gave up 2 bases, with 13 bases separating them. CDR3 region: CASSLTRGPTYNEQFF. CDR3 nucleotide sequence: TGCGCCAGCAGCTTGACAAGAGGGCCTACCTACAATGAGCAGTTCTTC. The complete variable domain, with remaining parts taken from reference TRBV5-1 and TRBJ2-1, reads KAGVTQTPRYLIKTRGQQVTLSCSPISGHRSVSWYQQTPGQGLQFLFEYFSETQRNKGNFPGRFSGRQFSNSRSEMNVSTLELGDSALYLCASSLTRGPTYNEQFFGPGTRLTVL.

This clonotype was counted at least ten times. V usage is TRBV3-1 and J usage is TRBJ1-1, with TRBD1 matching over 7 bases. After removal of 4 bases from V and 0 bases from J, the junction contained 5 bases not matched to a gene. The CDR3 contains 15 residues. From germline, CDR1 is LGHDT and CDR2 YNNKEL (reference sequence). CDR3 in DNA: TGTGCCAGCAGCCCCTCGGACAGGTTGAACACTGAAGCTTTCTTT. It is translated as CASSPSDRLNTEAFF.

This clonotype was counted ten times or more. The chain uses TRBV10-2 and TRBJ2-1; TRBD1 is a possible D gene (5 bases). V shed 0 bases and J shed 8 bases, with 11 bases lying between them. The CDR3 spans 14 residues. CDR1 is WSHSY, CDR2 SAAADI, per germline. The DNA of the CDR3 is TGCGCCAGCAGTGAGTCATCGACAGTCTATGAGCAGTTCTTC. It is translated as CASSESSTVYEQFF.

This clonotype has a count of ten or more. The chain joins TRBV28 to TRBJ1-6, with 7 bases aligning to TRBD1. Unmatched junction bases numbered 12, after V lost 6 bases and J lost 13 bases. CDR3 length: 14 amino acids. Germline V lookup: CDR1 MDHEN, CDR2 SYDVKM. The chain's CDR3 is CASRPLQGTTPLHF. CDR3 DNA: TGTGCCAGCAGACCCCTACAGGGGACAACGCCCCTCCACTTT. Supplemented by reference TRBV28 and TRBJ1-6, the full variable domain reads DVKVTQSSRYLVKRTGEKVFLECVQDMDHENMFWYRQDPGLGLRLIYFSYDVKMKEKGDIPEGYSVSREKKERFSLILESASTNQTSMYLCASRPLQGTTPLHFGNGTRLTVT.

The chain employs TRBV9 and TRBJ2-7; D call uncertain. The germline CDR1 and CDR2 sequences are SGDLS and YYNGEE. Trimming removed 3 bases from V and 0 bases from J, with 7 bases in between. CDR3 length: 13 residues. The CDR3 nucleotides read TGTGCCAGCAGCGGAAGCCCCTCCTACGAGCAGTACTTC. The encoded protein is CASSGSPSYEQYF.

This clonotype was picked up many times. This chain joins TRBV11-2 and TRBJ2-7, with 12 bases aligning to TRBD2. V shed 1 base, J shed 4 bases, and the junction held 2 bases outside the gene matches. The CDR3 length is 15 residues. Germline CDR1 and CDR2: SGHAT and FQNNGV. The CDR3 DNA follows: TGTGCCAGCAGCTTAGGACTAGCGGGAGCGTACGAGCAGTACTTC. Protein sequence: CASSLGLAGAYEQYF.

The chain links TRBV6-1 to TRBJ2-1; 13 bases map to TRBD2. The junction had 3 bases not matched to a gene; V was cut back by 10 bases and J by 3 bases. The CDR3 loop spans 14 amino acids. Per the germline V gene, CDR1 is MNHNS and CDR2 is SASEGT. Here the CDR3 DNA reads TGTGCCACCGGACTAGCGGGGGTCTACAATGAGCAGTTCTTC. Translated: CATGLAGVYNEQFF.

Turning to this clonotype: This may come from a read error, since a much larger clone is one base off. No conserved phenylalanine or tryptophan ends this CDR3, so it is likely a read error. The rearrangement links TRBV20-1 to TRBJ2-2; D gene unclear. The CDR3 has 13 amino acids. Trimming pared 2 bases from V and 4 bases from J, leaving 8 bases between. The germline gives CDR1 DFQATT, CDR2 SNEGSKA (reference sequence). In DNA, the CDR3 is TGCAGTGCTAGATCCTGGGGCACCGGGGAGCTGTTTTTA. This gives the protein CSARSWGTGELFL.

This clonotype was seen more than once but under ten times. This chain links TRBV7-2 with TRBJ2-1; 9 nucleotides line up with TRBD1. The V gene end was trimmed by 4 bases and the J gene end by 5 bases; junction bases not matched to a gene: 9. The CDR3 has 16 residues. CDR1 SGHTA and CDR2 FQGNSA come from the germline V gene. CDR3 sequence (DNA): TGTGCCAGCAGCTCCCGGTCCGGGACAGGGCACAATGAGCAGTTCTTC. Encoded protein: CASSSRSGTGHNEQFF.

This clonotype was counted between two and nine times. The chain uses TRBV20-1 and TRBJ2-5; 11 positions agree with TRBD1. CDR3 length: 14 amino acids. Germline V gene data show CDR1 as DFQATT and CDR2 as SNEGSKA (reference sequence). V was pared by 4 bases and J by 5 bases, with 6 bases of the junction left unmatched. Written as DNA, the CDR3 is TGCAGTGCTACAGGGACAGGGGGGGTGGAGACCCAGTACTTC. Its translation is CSATGTGGVETQYF.

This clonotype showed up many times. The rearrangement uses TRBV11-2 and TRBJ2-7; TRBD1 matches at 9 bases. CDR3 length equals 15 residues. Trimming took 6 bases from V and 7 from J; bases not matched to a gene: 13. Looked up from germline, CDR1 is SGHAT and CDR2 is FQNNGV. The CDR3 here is CASRKPGQGSREQYF. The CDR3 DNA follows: TGTGCCAGCAGAAAACCGGGACAGGGTTCTCGGGAGCAGTACTTC.

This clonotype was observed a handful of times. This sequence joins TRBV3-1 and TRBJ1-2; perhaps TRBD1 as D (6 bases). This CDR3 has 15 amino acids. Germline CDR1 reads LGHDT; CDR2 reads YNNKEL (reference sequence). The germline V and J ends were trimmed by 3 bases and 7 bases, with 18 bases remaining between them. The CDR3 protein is CASSQNFKGGVGYTF. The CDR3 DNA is TGTGCCAGCAGCCAGAACTTCAAGGGGGGCGTTGGCTACACCTTC.

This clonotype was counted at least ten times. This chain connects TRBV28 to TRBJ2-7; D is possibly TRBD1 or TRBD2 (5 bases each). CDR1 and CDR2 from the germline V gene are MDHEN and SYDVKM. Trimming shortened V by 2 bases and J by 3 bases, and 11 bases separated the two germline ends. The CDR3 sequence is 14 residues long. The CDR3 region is CASSLVGVVYEQYF. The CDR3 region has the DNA TGTGCCAGCAGTTTAGTGGGGGTTGTCTACGAGCAGTACTTC.

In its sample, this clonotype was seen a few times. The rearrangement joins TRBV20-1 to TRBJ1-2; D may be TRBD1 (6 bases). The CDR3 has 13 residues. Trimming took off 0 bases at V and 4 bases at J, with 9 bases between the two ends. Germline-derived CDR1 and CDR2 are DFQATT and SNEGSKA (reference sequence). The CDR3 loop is CSAREGARYGYTF. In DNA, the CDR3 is TGCAGTGCTAGAGAGGGGGCGCGCTATGGCTACACCTTC.

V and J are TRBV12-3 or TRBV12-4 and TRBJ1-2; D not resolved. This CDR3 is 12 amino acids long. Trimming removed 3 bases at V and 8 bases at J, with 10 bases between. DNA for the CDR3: TGTGCCAGCAGTTTGGGCCGGAGGGGCTACACCTTC. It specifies CASSLGRRGYTF.

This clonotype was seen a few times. The CDR3 region has the DNA TGTGCCAGTAGTCGGACGAGGTTAGAGACCCAGTACTTC. Amino acid sequence: CASSRTRLETQYF. The V and J genes are TRBV19 and TRBJ2-5; D remains unclear. Germline V lookup: CDR1 LNHDA, CDR2 SQIVND (reference sequence). CDR3 length equals 13 residues. The V and J ends lost 5 bases and 4 bases respectively, with 11 bases between them.

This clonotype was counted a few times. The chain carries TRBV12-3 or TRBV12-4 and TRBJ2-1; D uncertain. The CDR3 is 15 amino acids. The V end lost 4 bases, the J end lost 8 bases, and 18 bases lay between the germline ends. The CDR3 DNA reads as TGTGCCAGCAGTTCGACGAGTGGTGGAATACATGAGCAGTTCTTC. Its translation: CASSSTSGGIHEQFF.